Sequencing of this TCR beta chain was carried out in a study of T cells in localized non-small cell lung cancer. A remark on this clone: Its antigen is currently unknown.

Assay used: immunoSEQ multiplex PCR; TCRdb lists only in-frame clones, some missing. Of some 6,700 clones in the sample, around 45% were seen once. Study-level points and caveats: Clonality peaked in uninvolved adjacent lung rather than tumor.

Germline lookup yields CDR1 SGHNT and CDR2 YENEEA. CDR3 length: 18 residues. Trimming cost V 5 bases and J 8 bases; bases outside gene matches: 21. The sequencing used lung tumor tissue, collected before any cancer treatment. The origin of this receptor is a man aged 40-75 years with stage III lung adenocarcinoma. The chain uses TRBV11-3 and TRBJ2-4; 7 bases are shared with TRBD1. The CDR3, as DNA: TGTGCCAGCAGCCAAGGGGGAAAGGGGGCAGCCCGGGGAGACATTCAGTACTTC. Translating it yields CASSQGGKGAARGDIQYF.